This paragraph covers one T cell receptor (beta chain) sequence. The target antigen is unknown. A 6-nucleotide sample barcode was carried by the UMIs, which template switching added. TCRdb reprocessed the 5' RACE reads and reports one entry per CDR3 protein, with no DNA. Its table records over 100,000 distinct CDR3 sequences. CDR1 is SGHRS, CDR2 YFSETQ, per germline. The CDR3 extends over 14 amino acids. The data stem from a study of monozygotic twins with inflammatory bowel disease. Study-level findings and limits: IBD patients showed reduced TCRbeta diversity (inverse Simpson) versus healthy co-twins.

Sample: blood. This receptor was identified in a human donor with ulcerative colitis or Crohn's disease, or a healthy co-twin of an affected twin (not recorded which). This rearrangement joins TRBV5-1 to TRBJ1-2. The CDR3 region is CASSLEASTYGYTF.